The T cell receptor beta chain under discussion was sequenced for a study of blood T cells in healthy people across ages. Study-level results: Relative to aged donors, long-lived donors carried more naive CD4+ cells and displayed higher diversity. A roughly linear age-dependent decrease characterized TCR beta diversity per million T cells. Strongly correlated with naive T cell percentage was TCR beta diversity.

A J-beta primer mix and a sample-barcoded 5' primer were used in a second PCR of roughly 7 to 12 cycles. Via MiXCR, TCRdb re-called the 5' RACE reads, giving one row per CDR3 protein. The repertoire includes about 800,000 distinct CDR3 sequences, more than 35% of them detected once, and 15% to 20% sits in the top ten. Germline V lookup: CDR1 MNHEY, CDR2 SVGAGI. The ends lost 0 bases at V and 0 bases at J; junction bases unmatched: 13. This CDR3 comprises 20 residues. Concerning this clonotype itself: Its specificity is unknown.

Material for sequencing was blood. This TCR was recovered from a man aged 80 or over in good health. The chain links TRBV6-5 to TRBJ1-3; 8 bases map to TRBD1. This chain's CDR3 is CASSYSRATGERGSGNTIYF. The CDR3 region has the DNA TGTGCCAGCAGTTACTCGAGGGCGACAGGGGAAAGGGGCTCTGGAAACACCATATATTTT.